This TCR beta chain was profiled in a study of T cell responses to AZD1222 COVID-19 vaccine. Study-wide points: A reported finding is that nearly half of spike-specific TCRs target unmutated variant regions.

This clone was seen only once. Its matching antigen is unknown. The method was immunoSEQ multiplex PCR; TCRdb's version includes in-frame clones alone and lacks a portion of them. The table records 64,000 or so clones, roughly 89% of them present only once. With 1 base removed from V and 2 bases from J, the gap between germline ends came to 15 bases. There are 16 residues in the CDR3. CDR1 is LGHNA and CDR2 is YNFKEQ in the germline V gene. Sequencing used peripheral blood, obtained on day 0 of AZD1222 vaccination. This chain joins TRBV4-2 and TRBJ2-7, with D tentatively TRBD1 or TRBD2 (6 bases each). The clonotype comes from an adult in good health. Here the CDR3 DNA reads TGTGCCAGCAGCCAAGTGCCCGGGGGCCAAACCTACGAGCAGTACTTC. Translating it yields CASSQVPGGQTYEQYF.